This TCR beta chain was observed in a study of T cells after posttransplantation cyclophosphamide. The study's findings and limits: Donor CD8+ memory clones often dominated recipient blood repertoires at later times. Skin or GI-infiltrating T cells shared few TRB sequences with blood. TRB clonality was highly associated with recipient CMV seropositivity and reactivation.

As regards this clone: The antigen remains unidentified.

Some clones are missing from TCRdb's copy, which holds only in-frame ones; the method was immunoSEQ multiplex PCR. The repertoire includes 7,500 to 10,000 clones, around 80% of them detected once, and roughly 15% sits in the top ten. A marrow graft followed busulfan-fludarabine conditioning, with cyclophosphamide on days +3 and +4. The CDR3 runs 15 residues. Trimming cost V 6 bases and J 0 bases; bases outside gene matches: 7. Germline V gives CDR1 MNHEY, CDR2 SVGAGI. The clonotype comes from a female patient between 40 and 50 years old who received an allogeneic stem cell transplant from a related donor, was CMV-positive, and had no GVHD. Some T cells may possibly be graft donor cells. Sample: PBMCs, taken approximately 2,000 days after a stem cell transplant with posttransplant cyclophosphamide. V is TRBV6-5 and J is TRBJ2-7; 8 bases map to TRBD1. CDR3: CASRRTGRYSYEQYF. The CDR3 coding sequence is TGTGCCAGCAGACGGACAGGGAGATACTCCTACGAGCAGTACTTC.